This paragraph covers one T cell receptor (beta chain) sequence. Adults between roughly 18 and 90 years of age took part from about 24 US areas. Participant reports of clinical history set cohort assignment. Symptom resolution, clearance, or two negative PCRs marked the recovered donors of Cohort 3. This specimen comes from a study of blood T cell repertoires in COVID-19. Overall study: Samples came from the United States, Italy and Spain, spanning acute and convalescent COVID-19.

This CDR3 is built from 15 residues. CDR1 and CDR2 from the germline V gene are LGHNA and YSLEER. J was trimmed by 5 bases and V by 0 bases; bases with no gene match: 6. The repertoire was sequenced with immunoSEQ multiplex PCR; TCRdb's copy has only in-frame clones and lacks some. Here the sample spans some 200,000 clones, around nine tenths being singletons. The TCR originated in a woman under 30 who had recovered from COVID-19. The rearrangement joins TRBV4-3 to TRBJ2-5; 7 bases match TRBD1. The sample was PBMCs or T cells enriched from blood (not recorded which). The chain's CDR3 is CASSQDIRGTETQYF. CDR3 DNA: TGCGCCAGCAGCCAAGATATCAGGGGGACGGAGACCCAGTACTTC.